The source of this T cell receptor beta chain is a study of CD8+ T cells in alopecia areata. About the research overall: Treated patients were dosed with oral tofacitinib, taking 5 to 10 mg twice daily.

Losses at the gene ends were 4 bases for V and 4 bases for J; bases not matched to a gene: 6. In germline, CDR1 is MGHRA, CDR2 YSYEKL. This CDR3 comprises 15 residues. Sequencing used cDNA as its template, made by extracting RNA and reverse transcribing it. Profiling relied on immunoSEQ multiplex PCR, and the TCRdb table lists in-frame clones only, not all of them. The sample holds 150,000 to 200,000 clones, approximately 70% seen once. Peripheral blood and lesional scalp punch biopsies were taken from alopecia areata patients. Using a FACSAria, the CD4+ and CD8+ T cells were sorted from the PBMCs. This clonotype originated in a human donor with alopecia areata. The V and J genes are TRBV4-1 and TRBJ2-7; 11 bases line up with TRBD2. This sample comprised CD8+ T cells sorted from blood, obtained at week 0. The CDR3 spells CASSPTSGGSYEQYF. Here the CDR3 DNA reads TGCGCCAGCAGCCCAACTAGCGGGGGCTCGTACGAGCAGTACTTC.